Presented here are 30 T cell receptor beta chains from one specimen sequenced in a study of OX40 agonist ivuxolimab in advanced cancers. Profiled with immunoSEQ multiplex PCR; TCRdb holds only in-frame clones, not every one. The sample gives under 80,000 clones, approximately 86% of which show up once; approximately 8% is in the top ten. Source: CD4+ or CD8+ T cells sorted from blood, taken in a trial of the OX40 agonist ivuxolimab. The receptors originated from an adult with an advanced solid tumor such as melanoma, head and neck, liver or kidney cancer.

The chain is built from TRBV19 and TRBJ1-5; 8 positions agree with TRBD1. Germline CDR1 and CDR2: LNHDA and SQIVND (reference sequence). The ends lost 10 bases at V and 3 bases at J; junction bases unmatched: 11. The CDR3 is 15 amino acids. The CDR3 reads CATNRGWGFNQPQHF. The CDR3 nucleotides are TGTGCCACCAACAGGGGGTGGGGGTTCAATCAGCCCCAGCATTTT.

The chain joins TRBV28 to TRBJ2-1; TRBD2 matches 9 bases. Germline V gene lookup returns CDR1 MDHEN and CDR2 SYDVKM. This CDR3 is built from 15 residues. The J segment lost 4 bases and the V segment lost 7 bases, leaving 8 bases of the junction unmatched. The CDR3 loop reads CASNIAGVLYNEQFF. CDR3 DNA: TGTGCCAGCAACATAGCGGGAGTGTTGTACAATGAGCAGTTCTTC.

About this clone itself: This CDR3 is also generated by other DNA sequences in the sample. The chain uses TRBV19 and TRBJ2-3, with TRBD1 identical over 8 bases. This CDR3 has 14 amino acids. Germline V gives CDR1 LNHDA, CDR2 SQIVND (reference sequence). V lost 6 bases, J lost 4 bases, and 6 bases stayed unmatched. CDR3 protein: CASRRQGAADTQYF. The CDR3 bases are TGTGCCAGTAGGCGGCAGGGGGCGGCAGATACGCAGTATTTT.

The rearrangement uses TRBV7-9 and TRBJ2-7; 7 nucleotides agree with TRBD2. V was pared by 3 bases and J by 0 bases, with 14 bases of the junction left unmatched. Germline V gives CDR1 SEHNR, CDR2 FQNEAQ (reference sequence). This CDR3 is built from 18 residues. The CDR3 is CASSLRTSNLWSSYEQYF. The CDR3 DNA reads as TGTGCCAGCAGCTTGCGGACTAGTAATCTATGGAGCTCCTACGAGCAGTACTTC.

This chain links TRBV11-3 with TRBJ1-1, with 7 bases fitting TRBD1. The CDR3 runs 14 residues. With 5 bases clipped from V and 4 bases from J, the junction kept 7 bases outside the gene matches. In germline, CDR1 is SGHNT, CDR2 YENEEA. In nucleotides, the CDR3 is TGTGCCAGCAGCCCCTCGGGACAGTTCACTGAAGCTTTCTTT. This encodes CASSPSGQFTEAFF.

The V and J genes are TRBV21-1 and TRBJ2-5. TRBV21-1 is annotated as a pseudogene. CDR3 length: 10 residues. The CDR3 nucleotides read TGTGCCAGCAGCAAAGCAAAGGGTTACTTC. Translation gives CASSKAKGYF.

The V and J genes are TRBV6-1 and TRBJ2-1; D is possibly TRBD2 (5 bases). V shed 4 bases and J shed 0 bases, with 13 bases lying between them. The CDR3 runs to 16 residues. Germline loops: CDR1 MNHNS, CDR2 SASEGT. CDR3 sequence: CASSARRTYSYNEQFF. For the CDR3, the DNA is TGTGCCAGCAGTGCCCGTAGGACTTACTCCTACAATGAGCAGTTCTTC.

The chain has TRBV11-2 and TRBJ1-1; no clear D. The CDR3 length is 15 residues. Germline V gene lookup returns CDR1 SGHAT and CDR2 FQNNGV. The V and J ends lost 0 bases and 0 bases respectively, with 8 bases between them. The CDR3 sequence is CASSLDLTVNTEAFF. For the CDR3, the DNA is TGTGCCAGCAGCTTAGATCTTACAGTGAACACTGAAGCTTTCTTT. The full variable domain, completed using reference TRBV11-2 and TRBJ1-1, is EAGVAQSPRYKIIEKRQSVAFWCNPISGHATLYWYQQILGQGPKLLIQFQNNGVVDDSQLPKDRFSAERLKGVDSTLKIQPAKLEDSAVYLCASSLDLTVNTEAFFGQGTRLTVV.

This clone occurred once. The chain uses TRBV30 and TRBJ1-2, with TRBD1 matching over 7 bases. The ends lost 0 bases at V and 5 bases at J; junction bases unmatched: 6. The CDR3 is 14 amino acids. The germline CDR1 and CDR2 sequences are GTSNPN and SVGIG (reference sequence). CDR3 sequence: CAWSVGGGGYGYTF. For the CDR3, the DNA is TGTGCCTGGAGTGTAGGGGGCGGAGGTTATGGCTACACCTTC.

The chain is built from TRBV11-2 and TRBJ1-4; D perhaps matches TRBD1 (5 bases). Trimming cost V 1 base and J 8 bases, with 14 bases left between them. Germline V gene sequence: CDR1 SGHAT, CDR2 FQNNGV. The CDR3 is 15 amino acids. DNA for the CDR3: TGTGCCAGCAGCTTAGGGGTCAGGGTAGACGAAAAACTGTTTTTT. This encodes CASSLGVRVDEKLFF.

This clone was found a few times. The chain uses TRBV2 and TRBJ2-7; D is possibly TRBD2 (6 bases). The CDR3 runs 15 residues. CDR1 is SNHLY and CDR2 is FYNNEI in the germline V gene. V was pared by 9 bases and J by 1 base, with 19 bases between. The CDR3, as DNA: TGTGCCAGTGGGGAAAGGCGGGACCTTTCCTACGAGCAGTACTTC. The encoded protein is CASGERRDLSYEQYF.

A note on this clone: A read error is likely, as this CDR3 ends without the conserved phenylalanine or tryptophan. The rearrangement joins TRBV6-1 to TRBJ1-2, with 8 bases identical to TRBD1. J gave up 4 bases and V 6 bases, and 7 bases lay outside the gene matches. Germline values: CDR1 MNHNS, CDR2 SASEGT. CDR3 size: 14 residues. The chain's CDR3 is CASSRDRSFYGYTY. Here the CDR3 DNA reads TGTGCCAGCAGCCGGGACAGGAGTTTCTATGGCTACACCTAC.

The V and J genes are TRBV27 and TRBJ2-7; D unclear. CDR3 length equals 11 residues. The V and J ends lost 8 bases and 0 bases respectively, with 5 bases between them. Germline values: CDR1 MNHEY, CDR2 SMNVEV (reference sequence). The CDR3 sequence: CASSTSYEQYF. The CDR3 region has the DNA TGTGCCAGCTCTACCTCCTACGAGCAGTACTTC.

This clone was recorded once. This chain uses TRBV19 with TRBJ2-7; TRBD1 agrees at 7 bases. Germline CDR1 is LNHDA and CDR2 is SQIVND (reference sequence). V shed 0 bases, J shed 2 bases, and the junction held 4 bases outside the gene matches. This CDR3 has 15 residues. CDR3 sequence: CASSIDIQGTYEQYF. In DNA, the CDR3 is TGTGCCAGTAGTATAGACATACAGGGGACCTACGAGCAGTACTTC.

V gene TRBV30 combines with J gene TRBJ1-4; a possible D gene is TRBD1 (5 bases). The CDR3 is made up of 13 amino acids. Germline values: CDR1 GTSNPN, CDR2 SVGIG (reference sequence). V lost 1 base and J lost 8, with 11 bases in between. The CDR3 sequence is CAWSGQPGEKLFF. For the CDR3, the DNA is TGTGCCTGGAGTGGCCAACCAGGGGAAAAACTGTTTTTT. The whole variable domain, filled in from reference TRBV30 and TRBJ1-4, reads SQTIHQWPATLVQPVGSPLSLECTVEGTSNPNLYWYRQAAGRGLQLLFYSVGIGQISSEVPQNLSASRPQDRQFILSSKKLLLSDSGFYLCAWSGQPGEKLFFGSGTQLSVL.

This clone came up once. The genes are TRBV7-6 and TRBJ2-1; TRBD1 matches 7 bases. V shed 7 bases and J 4 bases; nucleotides not matched to a gene: 10. This CDR3 has 15 amino acids. Per the germline V gene, CDR1 is SGHVS and CDR2 is FNYEAQ. The CDR3 DNA sequence: TGTGCCAGCACCCTCGGGACAGACTTATACAATGAGCAGTTCTTC. This codes for CASTLGTDLYNEQFF.

This chain joins TRBV6-5 and TRBJ1-1, with D possibly being TRBD1 (5 bases). The CDR3 is 13 amino acids. V was cut by 6 bases and J by 1 base, with 9 bases left in between. Germline lookup yields CDR1 MNHEY and CDR2 SVGAGI. Written as DNA, the CDR3 is TGTGCCAGCAGGGGACTTCCGAACACTGAAGCTTTCTTT. This gives the protein CASRGLPNTEAFF.

The V call is TRBV7-3, the J call TRBJ2-2, with D possibly TRBD2 on 6 matching bases. CDR1 SGHTA and CDR2 FQGTGA come from the germline V gene. The CDR3 has 15 amino acids. Deletions cut 5 bases from V and 2 bases from J, with 12 bases between. The CDR3 DNA sequence: TGTGCCAGCAGCCAGGACGGGGGAAACACCGGGGAGCTGTTTTTT. It translates to CASSQDGGNTGELFF.

This rearrangement joins TRBV30 to TRBJ2-3; 11 nucleotides line up with TRBD2. The CDR3 length is 15 residues. J was trimmed by 3 bases and V by 0 bases; bases with no gene match: 2. CDR1 GTSNPN and CDR2 SVGIG come from the germline V gene (reference sequence). CDR3 residues: CAWSVLAGVTDTQYF. In DNA form, the CDR3 reads TGTGCCTGGAGTGTACTAGCGGGAGTGACAGATACGCAGTATTTT.

This chain connects TRBV25-1 to TRBJ1-2; possible D gene TRBD1, 6 bases. The CDR3 runs to 17 residues. Trimming took off 8 bases at V and 4 bases at J, with 26 bases between the two ends. Per germline, CDR1 MGHDK and CDR2 SYGVNS. CDR3 region: CASRARNGAGGGYGYTF. Here the CDR3 DNA reads TGTGCCAGCCGAGCACGAAACGGCGCCGGGGGCGGCTATGGCTACACCTTC.

This rearrangement joins TRBV6-1 to TRBJ1-1; possible D gene TRBD1, 6 bases. Germline CDR1 is MNHNS and CDR2 is SASEGT. This CDR3 is built from 12 residues. Deletions cut 6 bases from V and 5 bases from J, with 10 bases between. The CDR3 loop reads CASRDSWTEAFF. The CDR3 bases are TGTGCCAGCAGGGACAGTTGGACTGAAGCTTTCTTT.

The chain couples TRBV6-5 to TRBJ2-7, with 11 nucleotides matching TRBD1. V gave up 2 bases and J gave up 7 bases; unmatched junction bases: 4. The CDR3 extends over 14 amino acids. Germline lookup yields CDR1 MNHEY and CDR2 SVGAGI. CDR3 residues: CASSYPGTGGEQYF. In nucleotides, the CDR3 is TGTGCCAGCAGTTACCCCGGGACAGGGGGAGAGCAGTACTTC.

V usage is TRBV2 and J usage is TRBJ2-1, with D maybe TRBD2 (5 bases). CDR3 length: 15 amino acids. CDR1 and CDR2 (germline): SNHLY, FYNNEI. The ends were cut back, 7 bases at V and 4 bases at J, with 17 bases in the middle. CDR3: CASTPFGLIYNEQFF. In DNA form, the CDR3 reads TGTGCCAGCACCCCGTTTGGACTGATATACAATGAGCAGTTCTTC.

This clone appeared a few times. The rearrangement uses TRBV7-3 and TRBJ2-3, with D perhaps being TRBD1 or TRBD2 (5 bases each). The CDR3 loop spans 14 amino acids. Trimming removed 1 base from V and 6 bases from J, with 11 bases in between. The germline V gene encodes CDR1 SGHTA and CDR2 FQGTGA. CDR3 protein: CASSLMGVEDTQYF. As DNA, the CDR3 is TGTGCCAGCAGCTTAATGGGGGTGGAGGATACGCAGTATTTT.

This clone was seen a handful of times. The V call is TRBV11-3, the J call TRBJ1-1, with TRBD1 identical over 10 bases. The CDR3 consists of 16 residues. The V segment lost 3 bases and the J segment 1 base; nucleotides outside the gene matches: 5. In germline, CDR1 is SGHNT, CDR2 YENEEA. The CDR3 reads CASSFGTGDRNTEAFF. In nucleotides, the CDR3 is TGTGCCAGCAGCTTTGGGACAGGGGACAGGAACACTGAAGCTTTCTTT.

This chain links TRBV9 with TRBJ2-1; D call uncertain. This CDR3 has 13 amino acids. V was shortened by 0 bases and J by 3 bases, with 4 bases between the two germline ends. Germline V gene sequence: CDR1 SGDLS, CDR2 YYNGEE. The CDR3 here is CASSVDHYNEQFF. DNA for the CDR3: TGTGCCAGCAGCGTAGACCACTACAATGAGCAGTTCTTC. Drawing the rest from reference TRBV9 and TRBJ2-1, the complete variable domain is DSGVTQTPKHLITATGQRVTLRCSPRSGDLSVYWYQQSLDQGLQFLIQYYNGEERAKGNILERFSAQQFPDLHSELNLSSLELGDSALYFCASSVDHYNEQFFGPGTRLTVL.

This rearrangement joins TRBV27 to TRBJ2-5; TRBD2 matches at 10 bases. This CDR3 comprises 14 residues. V was pared by 10 bases and J by 5 bases, with 10 bases of the junction left unmatched. The germline V gene has CDR1 MNHEY and CDR2 SMNVEV (reference sequence). DNA for the CDR3: TGTGCCACCCTACTAGCGGGGTACGATGAGACCCAGTACTTC. Residues: CATLLAGYDETQYF.

J is TRBJ2-7 and V is TRBV19; D unresolved. The CDR3 is 13 residues long. The V and J ends lost 3 bases and 1 base respectively, with 7 bases between them. CDR1 is LNHDA, CDR2 SQIVND, per germline (reference sequence). In nucleotides, the CDR3 is TGTGCCAGTAGTATCGCGCGGTCCTACGAGCAGTACTTC. This encodes CASSIARSYEQYF.

This chain links TRBV19 with TRBJ2-5; 8 nucleotides match TRBD1. The last part of the DNA fits TRBJ2-7 better; the J call may be wrong. Germline V CDR1 and CDR2: LNHDA, SQIVND (reference sequence). This CDR3 is built from 17 residues. CDR3 loop: CASSRGTGGSKAYEQYF. DNA of the CDR3: TGTGCCAGTAGTAGAGGGACAGGAGGGTCAAAGGCCTACGAGCAGTACTTC.

This clone has just a few counts. The genes are TRBV5-6 and TRBJ2-2; D tentatively fits TRBD1 or TRBD2 (6 bases each). The CDR3 contains 15 residues. Germline lookup yields CDR1 SGHDT and CDR2 YYEEEE. V was pared by 3 bases and J by 4 bases, with 13 bases between. DNA of the CDR3: TGTGCCAGCAGCTCCTGGACAGCGGGCACCGGGGAGCTGTTTTTT. As protein: CASSSWTAGTGELFF. The complete variable domain, with remaining parts taken from reference TRBV5-6 and TRBJ2-2, reads DAGVTQSPTHLIKTRGQQVTLRCSPKSGHDTVSWYQQALGQGPQFIFQYYEEEERQRGNFPDRFSGHQFPNYSSELNVNALLLGDSALYLCASSSWTAGTGELFFGEGSRLTVL.